This paragraph covers one T cell receptor beta chain sequence. This specimen belongs to a study of blood T cell repertoires in COVID-19. Overall study: Nucleic acid was either cDNA or gDNA, and it came from T cells, B-cell-depleted T cells, or PBMCs.

Germline V gene lookup returns CDR1 MNHNS and CDR2 SASEGT. This CDR3 region has 13 residues. Deletions cut 2 bases from V and 7 bases from J, with 9 bases between. Authors' data handling: Estimates of nucleated cell counts were drawn from the amplification of reference gene primers. Some clones are missing from TCRdb's copy, which holds only in-frame ones; the method was immunoSEQ multiplex PCR. V and J calls plus clone size are reproduced from that table; the DNA served to infer D and trimming. The sample holds about 270,000 clones, around 81% seen once. The clonotype was recovered from a woman in her fifties or sixties with active or convalescent COVID-19. The source material was peripheral blood. The chain links TRBV6-1 to TRBJ2-1; D is unclear. Here the CDR3 reads CASSEPQANEQFF. CDR3 coding DNA: TGTGCCAGCAGTGAACCCCAGGCGAATGAGCAGTTCTTC.